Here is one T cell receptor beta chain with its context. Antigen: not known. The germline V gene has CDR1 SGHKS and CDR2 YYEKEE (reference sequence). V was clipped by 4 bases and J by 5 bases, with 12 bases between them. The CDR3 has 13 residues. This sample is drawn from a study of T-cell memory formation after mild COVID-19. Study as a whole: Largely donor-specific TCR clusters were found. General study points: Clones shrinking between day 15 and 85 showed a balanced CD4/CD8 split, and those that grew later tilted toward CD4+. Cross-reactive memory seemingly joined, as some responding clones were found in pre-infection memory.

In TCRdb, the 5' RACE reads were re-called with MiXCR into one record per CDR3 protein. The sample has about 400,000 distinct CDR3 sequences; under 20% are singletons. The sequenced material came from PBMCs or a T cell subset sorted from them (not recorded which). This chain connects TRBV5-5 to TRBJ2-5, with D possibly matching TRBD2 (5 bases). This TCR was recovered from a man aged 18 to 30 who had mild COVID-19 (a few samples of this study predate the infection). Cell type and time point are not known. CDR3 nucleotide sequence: TGTGCCAGCAGCGTGAGTCGGAGGGAGACCCAGTACTTC. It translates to CASSVSRRETQYF.